The 10 T cell receptor beta chains below all came from one sample that was sequenced in a study of T-cell reconstitution after alpha-beta-depleted transplantation in children. Preparation of the TCRbeta library was carried out with unique molecular identifiers. TCRdb re-called the PCR reads through MiXCR, storing one row per CDR3 protein. The sample lists fewer than 550,000 distinct CDR3 sequences; roughly 15% were seen once. The sample in question was PBMCs, mostly from graft donor cells, obtained 360 days after TCRalphabeta/CD19-depleted stem cell transplant. All receptors derive from a boy in the first two years of life who had a stem cell transplant for Wiskott-Aldrich syndrome, so the T cells may come from the graft donor.

This clonotype was picked up a small number of times. The chain recombines TRBV10-2 with TRBJ2-3; TRBD2 aligns across 10 bases. The CDR3 sequence is 15 residues long. Germline values: CDR1 WSHSY, CDR2 SAAADI. Trimming removed 8 bases from V and 2 bases from J; junction bases left unmatched: 7. CDR3 sequence (DNA): TGCGCCAGCCGGACTAGCGGAGTGTACACAGATACGCAGTATTTT. This translates into CASRTSGVYTDTQYF.

This chain links TRBV3-1 with TRBJ2-3, with 8 nucleotides matching TRBD2. Germline V lookup: CDR1 LGHDT, CDR2 YNNKEL (reference sequence). The CDR3 loop spans 16 amino acids. J was trimmed by 2 bases and V by 0 bases; bases with no gene match: 4. The DNA for the CDR3 is TGTGCCAGCAGCCAAGACGGGACTAGACTCACAGATACGCAGTATTTT. This sequence encodes CASSQDGTRLTDTQYF.

This clonotype was counted between two and nine times. This chain joins TRBV9 and TRBJ2-7; no reliable D call. The V end was cut by 3 bases, the J end by 6 bases, with 10 bases between. The CDR3 is 12 residues long. Germline lookup yields CDR1 SGDLS and CDR2 YYNGEE. In DNA, the CDR3 is TGTGCCAGCAGCGGCCCGGGTGGCGAGCAGTACTTC. Translation: CASSGPGGEQYF.

This clonotype turned up a few times. This sequence joins TRBV5-1 and TRBJ2-7; TRBD2 aligns across 7 bases. Trimming cost V 2 bases and J 2 bases; bases outside gene matches: 7. Germline V gives CDR1 SGHRS, CDR2 YFSETQ. CDR3 size: 15 residues. The CDR3 DNA sequence: TGCGCCAGCAGCTTCCTCACGGGGGGTACCTACGAGCAGTACTTC. It specifies CASSFLTGGTYEQYF.

The rearrangement joins TRBV6-1 to TRBJ2-1; D ambiguous. CDR3 length: 14 amino acids. Germline CDR1 reads MNHNS; CDR2 reads SASEGT. Trimming pared 6 bases from V and 1 base from J, leaving 10 bases between. CDR3 nucleotides: TGTGCCAGCAGACTCCCCCCATCCTACAATGAGCAGTTCTTC. It encodes CASRLPPSYNEQFF.

The chain has TRBV15 and TRBJ2-5; D might be TRBD1 (6 bases). This CDR3 has 15 amino acids. V was cut by 0 bases and J by 9 bases, with 17 bases left in between. Germline V gene sequence: CDR1 LNHNV, CDR2 YYDKDF (reference sequence). The CDR3 region is CATSRDLGQSLAQYF. The CDR3 nucleotides read TGTGCCACCAGCAGAGATCTCGGACAGAGTTTGGCCCAGTACTTC.

CDR3 region: CASNPYRLVPSYEQYF. CDR3 in DNA: TGCGCCAGCAATCCTTACCGTTTAGTCCCTTCCTACGAGCAGTACTTC. This chain connects TRBV5-1 to TRBJ2-7; unclear D gene. With 6 bases removed from V and 1 base from J, the gap between germline ends came to 20 bases. CDR1 is SGHRS and CDR2 is YFSETQ in the germline V gene. The CDR3 is 16 residues long.

This sequence joins TRBV7-9 and TRBJ2-7, with TRBD2 matching 7 bases. This CDR3 has 15 residues. Germline CDR1 is SEHNR and CDR2 is FQNEAQ (reference sequence). The trim removed 5 bases at V and 5 bases at J, leaving 12 bases unmatched. The CDR3 loop is CASSVDRGREHEQYF. The DNA for the CDR3 is TGTGCCAGCAGCGTGGATCGCGGGAGAGAACACGAGCAGTACTTC.

This clonotype was seen a handful of times. The gene calls are TRBV29-1 and TRBJ1-4; maybe TRBD1 (5 bases). The CDR3 covers 13 residues. CDR1 and CDR2 from the germline V gene are SQVTM and ANQGSEA. V was cut by 5 bases and J by 7 bases, with 14 bases left in between. CDR3 loop: CSVQGDGGEKLFF. CDR3 DNA sequence: TGCAGCGTTCAAGGGGATGGAGGTGAAAAACTGTTTTTT.

The gene calls are TRBV24-1 and TRBJ2-7; TRBD1 agrees at 10 bases. There are 13 residues in the CDR3. Losses at the gene ends were 7 bases for V and 6 bases for J; bases not matched to a gene: 5. Germline V CDR1 and CDR2: KGHDR, SFDVKD. The CDR3 nucleotides are TGTGCCACCAGCCGGGACAGGGGTGGCGAGCAGTACTTC. Residues: CATSRDRGGEQYF.